This T cell receptor (beta chain) was found in a study of blood T cell repertoires in COVID-19. Unmatched junction bases numbered 3, after V lost 4 bases and J lost 5 bases. The length of the CDR3 is 15 residues. Germline lookup yields CDR1 LNHDA and CDR2 SQIVND (reference sequence). Sequencing was performed with immunoSEQ multiplex PCR; in TCRdb, only in-frame clones are kept and a portion is missing. This table holds about 350,000 clones, 85% to 90% found once. The chain carries TRBV19 and TRBJ2-1; 12 nucleotides match TRBD2. The receptor was derived from a woman between 45 and 60 years old with COVID-19, enrolled during active disease. Specimen: peripheral blood. This chain's CDR3 is CASSKRTSGNNEQFF. The CDR3 DNA sequence: TGTGCCAGTAGTAAGCGGACTAGCGGGAACAATGAGCAGTTCTTC.